One TCR beta chain is described in this entry. Germline assignment: CDR1 SGHRS and CDR2 YFSETQ. V lost 3 bases to trimming and J lost 2 bases; unmatched junction nucleotides: 4. This CDR3 region has 15 residues. Here immunoSEQ multiplex PCR was the method, and the copy in TCRdb shows in-frame clones only, minus some. The table shows around 200,000 clones, with around 93% occurring only once. This sample is drawn from a study of control samples from healthy donors and cancer patients. This receptor was obtained from a man aged 18 to 30 in good health. The chain combines TRBV5-1 with TRBJ2-7; 11 nucleotides match TRBD1. The sequencing sample was made of blood. The CDR3, as DNA: TGCGCCAGCAGCTCCCGGACAGGGGGCCCCTACGAGCAGTACTTC. It codes for CASSSRTGGPYEQYF.